The 20 T cell receptor beta chains below all came from one sample that was sequenced in a study of cytomegalovirus exposure and HLA in healthy donors. This PCR relied on a set of 60 Vbeta primers and 13 Jbeta primers. Sequencing used immunoSEQ multiplex PCR; TCRdb keeps in-frame clones, though not all of them. Of 110,000 or so clones in the sample, less than 80% were seen once. Sequencing was carried out using PBMCs. Receptor source: a woman aged 50 to 60 in good health and CMV-seropositive.

In this sample, this clone turned up a few times. The rearrangement links TRBV7-2 to TRBJ1-1; D perhaps matches TRBD1 (6 bases). Germline values: CDR1 SGHTA, CDR2 FQGNSA. Trimming left V 6 bases short and J 1 base short, with 12 bases between. The CDR3 extends over 14 amino acids. The CDR3 spells CASSHQGRNTEAFF. The CDR3, as DNA: TGTGCCAGCAGTCATCAGGGGAGGAACACTGAAGCTTTCTTT. Full variable domain (rest looked up from reference TRBV7-2 and TRBJ1-1): GAGVSQSPSNKVTEKGKDVELRCDPISGHTALYWYRQSLGQGLEFLIYFQGNSAPDKSGLPSDRFSAERTGGSVSTLTIQRTQQEDSAVYLCASSHQGRNTEAFFGQGTRLTVV.

The chain has TRBV21-1 and TRBJ2-7; TRBD2 reflects the table's D call only, with no check against the DNA. TRBV21-1 is annotated as a pseudogene. CDR3 length: 14 residues. CDR3: CASSKGGGTYEQYF. The CDR3 DNA is TGTGCCAGCAGCAAAGGGGGGGGCACCTACGAGCAGTACTTC.

The chain uses TRBV21-1 and TRBJ2-1; TRBD1 was called by the table and not checked on the DNA. TRBV21-1 is tagged as a pseudogene. The CDR3 extends over 19 amino acids. The CDR3 here is CASSKEVRGSLRNPNEQFF. The DNA of the CDR3 is TGTGCCAGCAGCAAAGAAGTCAGGGGCTCGTTACGAAACCCCAATGAGCAGTTCTTC.

The chain carries TRBV7-9 and TRBJ2-2; 7 positions match TRBD1. The CDR3 is 15 amino acids. Germline assignment: CDR1 SEHNR and CDR2 FQNEAQ (reference sequence). V trimming: 4 bases; J trimming: 1 base; junction bases outside the gene matches: 3. The CDR3 here is CASSSTGMNTGELFF. The CDR3 coding sequence is TGTGCCAGCAGCTCGACAGGGATGAACACCGGGGAGCTGTTTTTT.

This clone came up a few times. The chain has TRBV4-3 and TRBJ1-6, with D unclear. Germline V gene lookup returns CDR1 LGHNA and CDR2 YSLEER. The CDR3 totals 15 residues. Trimming left V 0 bases short and J 6 bases short, with 9 bases between. The CDR3 reads CASSQDAGSNSPLHF. The CDR3 DNA reads as TGCGCCAGCAGCCAAGATGCGGGAAGTAATTCACCCCTCCACTTT.

The chain is built from TRBV4-3 and TRBJ2-7; weak D call: TRBD1 (5 bases). The V gene lost 1 base and the J gene lost 0 bases, with 10 bases spanning the gap. The CDR3 has 15 residues. Germline values: CDR1 LGHNA, CDR2 YSLEER. CDR3 region: CASSQGTGLSYEQYF. The CDR3, as DNA: TGCGCCAGCAGCCAAGGCACAGGCCTCTCCTACGAGCAGTACTTC.

This chain uses TRBV6-6 with TRBJ2-1, with a tentative D call TRBD1 (5 bases). There are 14 residues in the CDR3. CDR1 is MNHNY, CDR2 SVGAGI, per germline (reference sequence). The germline V and J ends were trimmed by 2 bases and 4 bases, with 9 bases remaining between them. This CDR3 reads CASSYETVYNEQFF. The CDR3, as DNA: TGTGCCAGCAGTTACGAGACAGTTTACAATGAGCAGTTCTTC.

The V and J genes are TRBV29-1 and TRBJ1-1; possibly TRBD1 for D (5 bases). The CDR3 covers 13 residues. The V and J ends lost 0 bases and 4 bases respectively, with 9 bases between them. CDR1 is SQVTM, CDR2 ANQGSEA, per germline. CDR3 sequence: CSVEDQGVTEAFF. In DNA form, the CDR3 reads TGCAGCGTTGAAGATCAGGGTGTCACTGAAGCTTTCTTT.

The V call is TRBV4-2, the J call TRBJ2-5, with 16 bases fitting TRBD2. Unmatched junction bases numbered 4, after V lost 5 bases and J lost 1 base. Germline assignment: CDR1 LGHNA and CDR2 YNFKEQ. The CDR3 runs 17 residues. The chain's CDR3 is CASSMGLAGGFQETQYF. The CDR3 DNA follows: TGTGCCAGCAGCATGGGACTAGCGGGGGGGTTCCAAGAGACCCAGTACTTC.

The rearrangement uses TRBV27 and TRBJ1-4, with 7 bases identical to TRBD1. Germline V lookup: CDR1 MNHEY, CDR2 SMNVEV (reference sequence). Unmatched junction bases numbered 5, after V lost 2 bases and J lost 8 bases. This CDR3 contains 14 residues. The CDR3 region is CASSLGGGLEKLFF. The CDR3 bases are TGTGCCAGCAGTTTAGGAGGGGGCTTGGAAAAACTGTTTTTT.

The chain links TRBV18 to TRBJ2-1, with 9 bases lining up with TRBD2. Germline CDR1 and CDR2: KGHSH and LQKENI. CDR3 size: 16 residues. V dropped 0 bases and J dropped 9; count of bases not matched to a gene: 9. The CDR3 loop reads CASSPPGLASRCEQFF. The CDR3 DNA follows: TGTGCCAGCTCACCACCGGGACTAGCTTCAAGATGTGAGCAGTTCTTC.

The chain links TRBV19 to TRBJ1-1, with 8 bases matching TRBD1. Trimming cost V 1 base and J 4 bases; bases outside gene matches: 5. CDR3 length: 15 residues. Germline CDR1 reads LNHDA; CDR2 reads SQIVND (reference sequence). CDR3 amino acids: CASSIVGQASTEAFF. DNA of the CDR3: TGTGCCAGTAGTATAGTGGGACAGGCGTCCACTGAAGCTTTCTTT. The variable domain in full, completed from reference TRBV19 and TRBJ1-1, reads DGGITQSPKYLFRKEGQNVTLSCEQNLNHDAMYWYRQDPGQGLRLIYYSQIVNDFQKGDIAEGYSVSREKKESFPLTVTSAQKNPTAFYLCASSIVGQASTEAFFGQGTRLTVV.

The chain has TRBV5-1 and TRBJ1-2; 8 nucleotides agree with TRBD1. CDR1 is SGHRS and CDR2 is YFSETQ in the germline V gene. The CDR3 sequence is 15 residues long. V lost 4 bases to trimming and J lost 4 bases; unmatched junction nucleotides: 9. The CDR3 spells CASSLEGQGGYGYTF. For the CDR3, the DNA is TGCGCCAGCAGCCTAGAAGGACAGGGTGGCTATGGCTACACCTTC.

V is TRBV11-2 and J is TRBJ2-3; 10 bases agree with TRBD2. After removal of 5 bases from V and 6 bases from J, the junction contained 11 bases not matched to a gene. There are 16 residues in the CDR3. The V gene's germline CDR1 is SGHAT and CDR2 FQNNGV. The CDR3 DNA sequence: TGTGCCAGCAGCCAACGCGCGGGAGCGGGAGGGGATACGCAGTATTTT. Translating gives CASSQRAGAGGDTQYF.

The J gene is TRBJ1-2, the V gene TRBV2; D not resolved. The germline V gene encodes CDR1 SNHLY and CDR2 FYNNEI. The ends were cut back, 8 bases at V and 8 bases at J, with 21 bases in the middle. The CDR3 is 14 amino acids. As DNA, the CDR3 is TGTGCCAGCGTATCGCCCAACTATCGAAGAGGCTACACCTTC. It yields the protein CASVSPNYRRGYTF. Combining the CDR3 with reference TRBV2 and TRBJ1-2 gives the whole variable domain EPEVTQTPSHQVTQMGQEVILRCVPISNHLYFYWYRQILGQKVEFLVSFYNNEISEKSEIFDDQFSVERPDGSNFTLKIRSTKLEDSAMYFCASVSPNYRRGYTFGSGTRLTVV.

The rearrangement links TRBV6-5 to TRBJ2-1; D is perhaps TRBD2 (5 bases). CDR1 is MNHEY, CDR2 SVGAGI, per germline. The ends were cut back, 4 bases at V and 8 bases at J, with 9 bases in the middle. There are 12 residues in the CDR3. The CDR3 is CASSFPGDEQFF. The CDR3 DNA sequence: TGTGCCAGCAGTTTCCCCGGGGATGAGCAGTTCTTC.

This chain links TRBV19 with TRBJ2-7, with 7 bases aligning to TRBD1. V was pared by 5 bases and J by 2 bases, with 15 bases of the junction left unmatched. CDR1 is LNHDA, CDR2 SQIVND, per germline (reference sequence). This CDR3 region has 17 residues. The CDR3 reads CASSLTLMDRFAYEQYF. DNA of the CDR3: TGTGCCAGTAGTTTGACTCTTATGGACAGGTTCGCCTACGAGCAGTACTTC.

This clone has more than one count but fewer than ten. The chain is built from TRBV5-1 and TRBJ1-4, with unresolved D. CDR1 and CDR2 (germline): SGHRS, YFSETQ. The CDR3 runs to 17 residues. The germline V and J ends were trimmed by 0 bases and 3 bases, with 15 bases remaining between them. The CDR3 reads CASSLVSPGNSNEKLFF. DNA for the CDR3: TGCGCCAGCAGCTTGGTGTCCCCCGGGAACTCTAATGAAAAACTGTTTTTT.

The V gene is TRBV6-5, the J gene TRBJ2-1; D perhaps matches TRBD1 (6 bases). Germline-derived CDR1 and CDR2 are MNHEY and SVGAGI. The ends were cut back, 6 bases at V and 2 bases at J, with 11 bases in the middle. The CDR3 totals 14 residues. The CDR3 bases are TGTGCCAGCAGGTCAGGGGATCCCTACAATGAGCAGTTCTTC. Translated: CASRSGDPYNEQFF.

This chain links TRBV30 with TRBJ2-7; 8 nucleotides agree with TRBD1. Germline CDR1 GTSNPN, CDR2 SVGIG (reference sequence). The ends lost 5 bases at V and 2 bases at J; junction bases unmatched: 2. The CDR3 extends over 12 amino acids. CDR3 sequence (DNA): TGTGCCTGGGGACAGGGAACCTACGAGCAGTACTTC. Its protein is CAWGQGTYEQYF. The full variable domain, its missing parts supplied by reference TRBV30 and TRBJ2-7, is SQTIHQWPATLVQPVGSPLSLECTVEGTSNPNLYWYRQAAGRGLQLLFYSVGIGQISSEVPQNLSASRPQDRQFILSSKKLLLSDSGFYLCAWGQGTYEQYFGPGTRLTVT.